The rows below give T cell receptor beta chains drawn from one sample of a study of blood T cells in healthy people across ages. TCRdb reanalysed the 5' RACE reads using MiXCR and keeps one entry per CDR3 protein. The table includes around 750,000 distinct CDR3 sequences, about 55% detected once. The sequenced material came from blood. Every receptor here comes from a man older than 75 in good health. Each CDR3 is given with its conserved first and last residue. Clone size is shown for a subset of rows, as once, few, many or a class of expanded clone.

>few|16|TRBV2
CASITGQGSGNYGYTF
>.|15|TRBV5-1
CASSWGTSGSYDQYF
>.|15|TRBV6-6
CASIPDGDSSYEQYF
>.|14|TRBV4-1
CASSQGTPSYEQYF
>few|13|TRBV15
CATSSGNPKVQYF
>few|16|TRBV6-6
CASSYSGGPSSYEQYF
>.|16|TRBV27
CASSPANGQGADTQYF
>few|13|TRBV20-1
CSARTRGKDAQYF
>many|14|TRBV29-1
CSVRTQGGNSPLHF
>.|12|TRBV20-1
CSGRGGNTEAFF
>few|18|TRBV3-1
CASSPPGLAGGGHRYAYF
>few|16|TRBV20-1
CSARELRLAGDNEQFF
>.|12|TRBV29-1
CSVGDTDQPQHF
>.|14|TRBV6-6
CASRTVDRYNEQFF
>.|15|TRBV7-2
CASSSQTSEQETQYF
>few|15|TRBV5-5
CASSRQDGWNYGYTF
>few|13|TRBV29-1
CSARQGPYNEQFF
>once|15|TRBV5-1
CASSFEVAGQETQYF
>.|13|TRBV5-1
CASSPGPRDGYTF
>.|15|TRBV5-1
CASSLERAGGSEQFF
>.|16|TRBV3-1
CASSQEVLGVGRYAYF
>few|15|TRBV28
CASSPPGQTVWTQYF
>.|15|TRBV28
CASGRSGQIQETQYF
>.|15|TRBV7-9
CASSPWGTENEKLFF
>.|15|TRBV12-3/TRBV12-4
CASSPTGTGIDEQYF
>few|14|TRBV5-1
CASSPGGVEDTQYF
>.|13|TRBV10-1
CASSEDSGYGYTF
>few|14|TRBV6-6
CASQRQSSYNEQFF
>.|13|TRBV7-9
CASPGQTTDTQYF
>.|18|TRBV4-2
CASSQGGMAGAYTGELFF
>.|16|TRBV28
CASDFSQGEGVYGYTF
>many|16|TRBV20-1
CSARDLVAGAADTQYF
>.|15|TRBV3-1
CASSQFPGTEYEQYF
>.|14|TRBV7-8
CASSSRTEGGVLTF
>few|13|TRBV5-1
CASSPRTEETQYF
>once|17|TRBV7-9
CASSQAGAGLAKNIQYF
>.|14|TRBV12-3/TRBV12-4
CASSSTGGAYEQYF
>.|15|TRBV6-1
CASSDRQGGYNEQFF
>.|14|TRBV5-5
CASSAGTDQETQYF
>.|14|TRBV21-1
CASVLGPSADEQFF
>many|13|TRBV6-5
CASSDSGFNEQYF
>.|15|TRBV2
CASSPGTGGRGIQYF
>few|14|TRBV20-1
CSASVPGGKNIQYF
>.|15|TRBV20-1
CSASGWDRGWQTQYF
>.|15|TRBV7-9
CASTSWEALSYEQYF
>.|13|TRBV11-1
CASSSTQSSPLHF